This is a list of T cell receptor beta chains from one sample in a study of blood T cell repertoires in COVID-19. Profiling relied on immunoSEQ multiplex PCR, and the TCRdb table lists in-frame clones only, not all of them. The repertoire consists of 490,000 or so clones, with about 85% occurring once and the leading ten covering roughly 8.5%. Sequenced sample: PBMCs or T cells enriched from blood (not recorded which). All receptors come from a woman aged 55 to 70 who had recovered from COVID-19. The CDR3 runs from the conserved cysteine through the conserved F or W. A D gene is named only where the DNA matches it firmly. A clone size is listed for some rows: how often the clone was seen (once, few, many), or a class if it is expanded.

d_call j_call v_call clone_size cdr3_nt cdr3_aa
TRBD2 TRBJ2-3 TRBV6-5 - TGTGCCAGCAGTTACAGGGCGGGGGGCAGCACAGATACGCAGTATTTT CASSYRAGGSTDTQYF
- TRBJ1-1 TRBV9 - TGTGCCAGCAGCGGTGTCCCTAATGCTGAAGCTTTCTTT CASSGVPNAEAFF
TRBD1 TRBJ1-6 TRBV4-1 - TGCGCCAGCAGCCAAGCGGGGACAGATTCACCCCTCCACTTT CASSQAGTDSPLHF
TRBD2 TRBJ2-2 TRBV5-1 - TGCGCCAGCAGCTTGGTACCCTCGGGTAGCGGGGGGGCCGGCACCGGGGAGCTGTTTTTT CASSLVPSGSGGAGTGELFF
- TRBJ1-1 TRBV19 - TGTGCCAGTAGTCGATATGGGGCAGTTCAAGCTTTCTTT CASSRYGAVQAFF
- TRBJ1-1 TRBV12-5 - TGTGCTAGTGCCAGGGTCGACACTGAAGCTTTCTTT CASARVDTEAFF
- TRBJ1-2 TRBV20-1 - TGCAGTGCCCCCGTTCGGGAAGGCTACACCTTC CSAPVREGYTF
TRBD2 TRBJ2-2 TRBV3-1/TRBV3-2 once TGTGCCAGCAGCCAAGGGGGACTAGGGAGGATTGTGGAGCTGTTTTTT CASSQGGLGRIVELFF
- TRBJ1-1 TRBV19 - TGTGCCAGTGGGAGTACAGGGTGGGGTGAAGCTTTCTTT CASGSTGWGEAFF
TRBD1 TRBJ2-2 TRBV15 - TGTGCCACCAGCGCCCAAAGACAGGGCACCGGGGAGCTGTTTTTT CATSAQRQGTGELFF
TRBD1 TRBJ2-3 TRBV5-1 - TGCGCCAGCAGCCTGCAGGGGGCTAGCACAGATACGCAGTATTTT CASSLQGASTDTQYF
TRBD1 TRBJ1-6 TRBV5-4 - TGTGCCAGCAGTGTGGACCGGGACAGCTCCCTCCACTTT CASSVDRDSSLHF
TRBD1 TRBJ2-7 TRBV13 - TGTGCCGCGTCCGGGACAGGGGTTCACGAGCAGTACTTC CAASGTGVHEQYF
- TRBJ2-7 TRBV7-9 once TGTGCCAGCAGCATCCGGGTGGCGGGATCGTCGCCCATAGGAAGCTACGAGCAGTACTTC CASSIRVAGSSPIGSYEQYF
TRBD1 TRBJ1-6 TRBV2 - TGTGCCAGCAGCCTAGGACAGGGAGGGGATTCACCCCTCCACTTT CASSLGQGGDSPLHF
TRBD2 TRBJ2-1 TRBV11-2 - TGTGCCAGCAGCCCAATACTCCTAGCGGGCAATGAGCAGTTCTTC CASSPILLAGNEQFF
- TRBJ1-5 TRBV27 - TGTGCCAGCAGTTCCTACAGGGCCGGGACGCATCAGCCCCAGCATTTT CASSSYRAGTHQPQHF
- TRBJ2-1 TRBV3-1/TRBV3-2 once TGTGCCAGCAGTCGTGCAGGGAATGAGCAGTTCTTC CASSRAGNEQFF
TRBD1 TRBJ1-6 TRBV11-2 - TGTGCCAGCAGCACCCGGGACAGGGTCCTTAGGAATTCACCCCTCCACTTT CASSTRDRVLRNSPLHF
- TRBJ2-6 TRBV3-1/TRBV3-2 - TGTGCCAGCAGCTCAGGGTCTAGGGCCAACGTCCTGACTTTC CASSSGSRANVLTF
- TRBJ1-2 TRBV30 - TGTGCCTGGAGTGTCGGGGGGGACTATGGCTACACCTTC CAWSVGGDYGYTF
- TRBJ1-3 TRBV5-1 - TGCGCCAGCAGCTTGGTTGGCCGTGGAAACACCATATATTTT CASSLVGRGNTIYF
TRBD1 TRBJ1-1 TRBV13 - TGTGCCAGCAGACCCGACAGGGTCATACCTGAAGCTTTCTTT CASRPDRVIPEAFF
- TRBJ2-7 TRBV24-1 - TGTGCCACCGGGGGGGCCTCCCTTTACGAGCAGTACTTC CATGGASLYEQYF
TRBD1 TRBJ2-2 TRBV11-3 - TGTGCCAGCAGCTTAGATATCAGGGGGCCCGGGGAGCTGTTTTTT CASSLDIRGPGELFF
TRBD1 TRBJ1-1 TRBV29-1 once TGCAGCGGCAGGGGGCGCGAAACTGAAGCTTTCTTT CSGRGRETEAFF
- TRBJ1-6 TRBV28 - TGTGCCAGCAGTTTGGGCATTCCACCCCTCCACTTT CASSLGIPPLHF
- TRBJ1-1 TRBV2 - TGTGCCAGCGGGGGAGGGGCTGAAGCTTTCTTT CASGGGAEAFF
TRBD1 TRBJ1-3 TRBV23-1 - TGCGCCAGCAGTCCCCGGGACAGGGTTAGAAACACCATATATTTT CASSPRDRVRNTIYF
- TRBJ1-2 TRBV10-3 - TGTGCCATCAGTGGAATGACAGGACCCTATGGCTACACCTTC CAISGMTGPYGYTF
TRBD1 TRBJ2-7 TRBV24-1 - TGTGCCACCAGTGATGGGTGGGACAGTCACGAGCAGTACTTC CATSDGWDSHEQYF
- TRBJ2-5 TRBV7-8 - TGTGCCAGCAGCTTAGTATCGGCTAGGGAGACCCAGTACTTC CASSLVSARETQYF
TRBD1 TRBJ2-1 TRBV9 - TGTGCCAGCAGCGGATTCCGGGACAGAAACAATGAGCAGTTCTTC CASSGFRDRNNEQFF
- TRBJ1-5 TRBV21-1 - TGTGCCAGCAGCTACCACAGGGGCGGCAATCAGCCCCAGCATTTT CASSYHRGGNQPQHF
TRBD1 TRBJ2-7 TRBV5-4 - TGTGCCAGCAGTTCCTGGTGGACAGGGGACAACGAGCAGTACTTC CASSSWWTGDNEQYF
TRBD1 TRBJ1-1 TRBV18 - TGTGCCAGCTCAGAAGACAGGGTGGCTGAAGCTTTCTTT CASSEDRVAEAFF
- TRBJ2-5 TRBV18 - TGTGCCAGCTCACCCCGGGACCAAGAGACCCAGTACTTC CASSPRDQETQYF
TRBD2 TRBJ2-2 TRBV5-1 - TGCGCCAGCAGCTTGACTAGCGGGTTTGGCGGGGAGCTGTTTTTT CASSLTSGFGGELFF
TRBD1 TRBJ2-2 TRBV7-8 - TGTGCCAGCAGGACAGGGGACACCGGGGAGCTGTTTTTT CASRTGDTGELFF
TRBD1 TRBJ1-2 TRBV18 once TGTGCCAGCTCACTTCAGGGGGACTATGGCTACACCTTC CASSLQGDYGYTF
TRBD1 TRBJ2-2 TRBV4-1 - TGCGCCAGCAGCCAACGGGACAGGGGGTCGAACACCGGGGAGCTGTTTTTT CASSQRDRGSNTGELFF
- TRBJ1-3 TRBV19 - TGTGCCAGTAGTATAGACGTCTCTGGAAACACCATATATTTT CASSIDVSGNTIYF
- TRBJ1-2 TRBV24-1 - TGTGCCACCAGCGACACCAGGGGAGACTATGGCTACACCTTC CATSDTRGDYGYTF
TRBD1 TRBJ1-5 TRBV24-1 few TGTGCCACCAGTGAAGCAGGACAGGGGCCGCTTAGCAATCAGCCCCAGCATTTT CATSEAGQGPLSNQPQHF
- TRBJ1-4 TRBV4-1 once TGCGCCAGCAGCCAAACGGACTTAACTAATGAAAAACTGTTTTTT CASSQTDLTNEKLFF
- TRBJ1-1 TRBV2 - TGTGCCAGCAGGGGAGGGGGGGTTCCGAAAGCTTTCTTT CASRGGGVPKAFF
TRBD2 TRBJ2-7 TRBV7-9 - TGTGCCAGCAGCCCCCAGCGGGGGGGCCACGAGCAGTACTTC CASSPQRGGHEQYF
TRBD1 TRBJ1-1 TRBV27 few TGTGCCAGCAGTTTATCGGCGGGGACAGGGATGTTCTTT CASSLSAGTGMFF
TRBD1 TRBJ2-7 TRBV14 - TGTGCCAGCAGCCACTACCGGGACAGCCAGTCCTCCTACGAGCAGTACTTC CASSHYRDSQSSYEQYF
- TRBJ2-6 TRBV5-1 - TGCGCCAGCACCCTTGGGGGGTCTTCTGGGGCCAACGTCCTGACTTTC CASTLGGSSGANVLTF
- TRBJ2-3 TRBV24-1 - TGTGCCACCAGTGATTTTCGGGAAGGCACAGATACGCAGTATTTT CATSDFREGTDTQYF
- TRBJ1-1 TRBV7-7 - TGTGCTAGCAGCCAGACAGGGAACACTGAAGCTTTCTTT CASSQTGNTEAFF
TRBD1 TRBJ1-4 TRBV14 - TGTGCCAGCAGCCAAGATGGGTTGGGACAGGGAGGAAAACTGTTTTTT CASSQDGLGQGGKLFF
TRBD1 TRBJ2-7 TRBV3-1/TRBV3-2 - TGTGCCAGCAGCCAGGTCGGACAGGTCACCTACGAGCAGTACTTC CASSQVGQVTYEQYF
TRBD1 TRBJ1-5 TRBV15 - TGTGCCACCAGCTCCCGGGACAGGGGGCAATGGAGCAATCAGCCCCAGCATTTT CATSSRDRGQWSNQPQHF